This T cell receptor beta chain emerged from a study of OX40 agonist ivuxolimab in advanced cancers. Study-wide context: At 82.7% male, the cohort had a mean age of around 56 years, ranging from about 20 to 80.

TCRdb keeps only in-frame clones here, not all; method: immunoSEQ multiplex PCR. The profile shows 55,000 to 70,000 clones, roughly 85% of them singletons. Notes on the study in general: Averaging showed that CD8+ T cells had more expanded clones than CD4+ did. The expanded peripheral T cells' antigen specificity was not determined.

In the case of this clone: Antigen specificity is unknown.

The CDR3 spans 12 residues. Deletions cut 6 bases from V and 8 bases from J, with 10 bases between. CDR1 is MNHNY and CDR2 is SVGAGI in the germline V gene (reference sequence). This sequence joins TRBV6-6 and TRBJ1-4; no clear D gene. This receptor was taken from an adult with an advanced solid tumor such as melanoma, head and neck, liver or kidney cancer. This specimen was CD4+ or CD8+ T cells sorted from blood, taken in a trial of the OX40 agonist ivuxolimab. This chain's CDR3 is CASSLLREKLFF. DNA of the CDR3: TGTGCCAGCAGCCTGTTACGAGAAAAACTGTTTTTT.